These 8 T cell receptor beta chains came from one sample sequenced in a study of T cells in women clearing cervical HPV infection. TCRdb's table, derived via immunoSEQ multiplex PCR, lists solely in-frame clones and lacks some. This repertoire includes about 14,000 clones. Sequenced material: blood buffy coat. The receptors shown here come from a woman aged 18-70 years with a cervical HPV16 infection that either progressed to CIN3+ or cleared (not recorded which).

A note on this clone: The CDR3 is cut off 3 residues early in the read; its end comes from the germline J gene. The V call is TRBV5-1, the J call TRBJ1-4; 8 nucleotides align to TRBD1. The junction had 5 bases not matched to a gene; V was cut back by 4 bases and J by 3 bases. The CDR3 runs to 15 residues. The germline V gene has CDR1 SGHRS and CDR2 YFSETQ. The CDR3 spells CASSTGQGSNEKLFF. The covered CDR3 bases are TGCGCCAGCAGCACTGGACAGGGATCTAATGAAAAA.

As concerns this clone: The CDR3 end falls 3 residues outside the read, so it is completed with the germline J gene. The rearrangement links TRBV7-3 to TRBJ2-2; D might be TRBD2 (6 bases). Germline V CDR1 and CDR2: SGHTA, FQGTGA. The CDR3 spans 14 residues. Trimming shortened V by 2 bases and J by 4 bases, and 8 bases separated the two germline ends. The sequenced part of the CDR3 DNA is TGTGCCAGCAGCTTAGGACTATCCACCGGGGAG. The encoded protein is CASSLGLSTGE. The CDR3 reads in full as CASSLGLSTGELFF.

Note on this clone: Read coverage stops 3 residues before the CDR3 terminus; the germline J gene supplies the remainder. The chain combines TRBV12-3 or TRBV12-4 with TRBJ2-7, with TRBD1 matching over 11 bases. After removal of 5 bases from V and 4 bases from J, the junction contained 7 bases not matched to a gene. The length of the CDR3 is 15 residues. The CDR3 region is CASSLGQGAHYEQYF. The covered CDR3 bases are TGTGCCAGCAGTCTCGGACAGGGGGCGCATTACGAG.

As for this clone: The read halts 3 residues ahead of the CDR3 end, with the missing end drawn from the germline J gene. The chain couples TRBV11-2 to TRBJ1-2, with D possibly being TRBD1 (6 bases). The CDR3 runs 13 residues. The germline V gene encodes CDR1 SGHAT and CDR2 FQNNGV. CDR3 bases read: TGTGCCAGCAGCTTGACAGGTTGGAATGAC. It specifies CASSLTGWND. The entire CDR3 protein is CASSLTGWNDYTF.

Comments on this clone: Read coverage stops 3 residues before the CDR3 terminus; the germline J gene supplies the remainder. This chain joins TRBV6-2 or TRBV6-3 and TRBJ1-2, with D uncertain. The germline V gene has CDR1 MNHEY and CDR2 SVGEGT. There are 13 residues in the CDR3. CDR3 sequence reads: CASSYVPNNDYTF. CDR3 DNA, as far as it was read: TGTGCCAGCAGTTACGTACCCAACAATGAC.

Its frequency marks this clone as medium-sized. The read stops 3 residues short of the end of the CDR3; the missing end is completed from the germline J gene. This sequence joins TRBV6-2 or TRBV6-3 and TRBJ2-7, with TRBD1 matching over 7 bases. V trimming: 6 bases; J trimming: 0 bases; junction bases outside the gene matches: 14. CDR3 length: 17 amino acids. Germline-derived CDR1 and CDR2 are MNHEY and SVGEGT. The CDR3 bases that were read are TGTGCCAGCAGCAACCCTCCTGAGACAGGGCGCTCCTACGAG. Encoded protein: CASSNPPETGRSYE. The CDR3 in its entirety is CASSNPPETGRSYEQYF.

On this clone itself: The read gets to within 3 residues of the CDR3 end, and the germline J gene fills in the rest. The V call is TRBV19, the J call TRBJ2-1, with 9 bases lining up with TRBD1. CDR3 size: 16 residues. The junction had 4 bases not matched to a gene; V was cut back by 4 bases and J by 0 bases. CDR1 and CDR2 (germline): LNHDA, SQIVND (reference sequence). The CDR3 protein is CASSNRGRSSYNEQFF. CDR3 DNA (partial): TGTGCCAGTAGTAACAGGGGGCGAAGCTCCTACAATGAG.

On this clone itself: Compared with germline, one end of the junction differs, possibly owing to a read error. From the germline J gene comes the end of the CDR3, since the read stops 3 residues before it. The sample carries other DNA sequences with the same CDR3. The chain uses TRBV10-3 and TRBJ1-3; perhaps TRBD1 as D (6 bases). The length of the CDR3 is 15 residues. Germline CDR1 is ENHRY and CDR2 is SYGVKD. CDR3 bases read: TGTGCCATCAGTGAGCGACAGGACTCTGGAAACACT. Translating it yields CAISERQDSGNT. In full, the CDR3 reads CAISERQDSGNTIYF.